One and the same sample provided the 17 T cell receptor beta chains below, sequenced in a study of spatial heterogeneity in lung cancer. Findings of the study overall: Tumoral mutation counts were tracked by counts of expanded intratumoral alpha and beta TCRs.

These TCRs' antigens remain unknown. Time point of the sample: sample taken at primary tumor resection. TCRdb re-called the 5' RACE reads with MiXCR, one entry per CDR3 protein. The sample yields more than 10,000 distinct CDR3 sequences, roughly 12% seen once. Sample: lung tumor tissue, taken at surgery. The source of these receptors is a male donor with early-stage non-small cell lung cancer.

There are many counts of this clonotype. The V and J genes are TRBV7-2 and TRBJ1-5; TRBD1 is a possible D gene (6 bases). This CDR3 spans 14 amino acids. V gave up 5 bases and J gave up 5 bases, with 13 bases separating them. Germline CDR1 reads SGHTA; CDR2 reads FQGNSA. The CDR3 DNA follows: TGTGCCAGCAGCCCCGGACAGAGAGATCAGCCCCAGCATTTT. Amino acid sequence: CASSPGQRDQPQHF.

The rearrangement links TRBV6-6 to TRBJ1-1; a weak D match, TRBD1 (5 bases). This CDR3 has 12 amino acids. Per germline, CDR1 MNHNY and CDR2 SVGAGI (reference sequence). The CDR3 DNA sequence: TGTGCACCAAAGGGGTGCAACACTGAAGCTTTCTTT. As protein: CAPKGCNTEAFF.

The chain is built from TRBV7-6 and TRBJ2-5; 11 nucleotides agree with TRBD1. V lost 5 bases to trimming and J lost 2 bases; unmatched junction nucleotides: 7. There are 16 residues in the CDR3. In germline, CDR1 is SGHVS, CDR2 FNYEAQ. The CDR3 sequence is CASSRWDRGKQETQYF. The CDR3 DNA is TGTGCCAGCAGCCGGTGGGACAGGGGGAAACAAGAGACCCAGTACTTC.

This clonotype was seen once. This rearrangement joins TRBV20-1 to TRBJ2-3; D gene uncertain. The V end was cut by 3 bases, the J end by 5 bases, with 6 bases between. CDR3 length equals 11 residues. Per the germline V gene, CDR1 is DFQATT and CDR2 is SNEGSKA (reference sequence). CDR3 DNA sequence: TGCAGTGCTAGTAGTATAGATACGCAGTATTTT. Translated: CSASSIDTQYF.

The chain carries TRBV11-1 and TRBJ1-1, with D unresolved. CDR1 and CDR2 from the germline V gene are SGHAT and FQDESV (reference sequence). CDR3 length: 19 amino acids. V was clipped by 2 bases and J by 2 bases, with 24 bases between them. CDR3 in amino acids: CASSLIGTAAGRANTEAFF. CDR3 in DNA: TGTGCCAGCAGCTTAATTGGCACAGCTGCTGGGCGTGCTAACACTGAAGCTTTCTTT.

By its share, this clonotype is large. The rearrangement joins TRBV6-5 to TRBJ2-7; maybe TRBD2 (5 bases). The V end was cut by 7 bases, the J end by 2 bases, with 15 bases between. This CDR3 has 14 amino acids. The germline V gene encodes CDR1 MNHEY and CDR2 SVGAGI. The CDR3 loop is CASTGSGTTYEQYF. DNA for the CDR3: TGTGCCAGCACTGGGTCGGGAACGACCTACGAGCAGTACTTC.

CDR3 sequence reads: CASSLSGAQETQYF. CDR3 nucleotide sequence: TGTGCCAGCAGTTTATCAGGGGCCCAAGAGACCCAGTACTTC. The chain couples TRBV28 to TRBJ2-5, with D possibly being TRBD1 (6 bases). The CDR3 loop spans 14 amino acids. From germline, CDR1 is MDHEN and CDR2 SYDVKM. Trimming stripped 1 base from V and 1 base from J, with 7 bases between.

The table lists this clonotype with a few counts. The chain joins TRBV7-8 to TRBJ1-2, with D uncertain. This CDR3 has 15 amino acids. Looked up from germline, CDR1 is SGHVS and CDR2 is FQNEAQ. V lost 0 bases and J lost 2, with 10 bases in between. Here the CDR3 DNA reads TGTGCCAGCAGCTTAGCGTCCGGAGGGAACTATGGCTACACCTTC. It translates to CASSLASGGNYGYTF. Full variable domain (missing parts from reference TRBV7-8 and TRBJ1-2): GAGVSQSPRYKVAKRGQDVALRCDPISGHVSLFWYQQALGQGPEFLTYFQNEAQLDKSGLPSDRFFAERPEGSVSTLKIQRTQQEDSAVYLCASSLASGGNYGYTFGSGTRLTVV.

The chain couples TRBV11-2 to TRBJ2-7; 12 bases line up with TRBD2. The CDR3 is 19 amino acids. After removal of 10 bases from V and 0 bases from J, the junction contained 19 bases not matched to a gene. Germline V gives CDR1 SGHAT, CDR2 FQNNGV. CDR3 residues: CANRASTSGGRYNSYEQYF. Here the CDR3 DNA reads TGTGCCAACAGGGCAAGTACTAGCGGGGGGAGATATAACTCCTACGAGCAGTACTTC.

By sample share, this clonotype is large. The V and J genes are TRBV28 and TRBJ1-5; D not certain. Germline CDR1 and CDR2: MDHEN and SYDVKM. This CDR3 contains 15 residues. Trimming cost V 3 bases and J 3 bases, with 12 bases left between them. The CDR3 nucleotides read TGTGCCAGCAGTTTTATCCTCGGCACCAATCAGCCCCAGCATTTT. Its protein is CASSFILGTNQPQHF. Full variable domain (missing parts from reference TRBV28 and TRBJ1-5): DVKVTQSSRYLVKRTGEKVFLECVQDMDHENMFWYRQDPGLGLRLIYFSYDVKMKEKGDIPEGYSVSREKKERFSLILESASTNQTSMYLCASSFILGTNQPQHFGDGTRLSIL.

J is TRBJ2-1 and V is TRBV5-1; D is unclear. The CDR3 contains 16 residues. The ends were cut back, 2 bases at V and 0 bases at J, with 12 bases in the middle. Germline values: CDR1 SGHRS, CDR2 YFSETQ. This chain's CDR3 is CASSFSPSSSYNEQFF. The DNA for the CDR3 is TGCGCCAGCAGCTTCTCCCCCTCTAGCTCCTACAATGAGCAGTTCTTC.

This clonotype was detected many times. This sequence joins TRBV30 and TRBJ1-1; D possibly corresponds to TRBD1 (6 bases). Deletions cut 7 bases from V and 4 bases from J, with 16 bases between. The CDR3 contains 13 residues. Germline loops: CDR1 GTSNPN, CDR2 SVGIG (reference sequence). CDR3 nucleotides: TGTGCCTTTCACTACAGGGAGGGCACTGAAGCTTTCTTT. This codes for CAFHYREGTEAFF.

The rearrangement links TRBV6-5 to TRBJ2-3; 10 bases line up with TRBD1. From germline, CDR1 is MNHEY and CDR2 SVGAGI. There are 17 residues in the CDR3. J was trimmed by 1 base and V by 2 bases; bases with no gene match: 6. CDR3 residues: CASSYGRQGARTDTQYF. DNA of the CDR3: TGTGCCAGCAGTTACGGTCGACAGGGGGCGCGCACAGATACGCAGTATTTT.

Judged by abundance, this clonotype is medium-sized. V is TRBV5-6 and J is TRBJ2-7; 10 bases agree with TRBD1. Germline V lookup: CDR1 SGHDT, CDR2 YYEEEE. V was pared by 4 bases and J by 5 bases, with 6 bases of the junction left unmatched. The CDR3 is 14 amino acids. Here the CDR3 DNA reads TGTGCCAGCAGCCCAGCCGGGACAGGGGACGAGCAGTACTTC. It translates to CASSPAGTGDEQYF.

This clonotype was seen repeatedly, ten times or more. The rearrangement links TRBV28 to TRBJ1-1; D call uncertain. Trimming pared 10 bases from V and 0 bases from J, leaving 12 bases between. The CDR3 has 13 amino acids. Germline lookup yields CDR1 MDHEN and CDR2 SYDVKM. The CDR3 loop reads CATAGNMNTEAFF. CDR3 coding DNA: TGTGCCACCGCCGGGAATATGAACACTGAAGCTTTCTTT. The complete variable domain, with remaining parts taken from reference TRBV28 and TRBJ1-1, reads DVKVTQSSRYLVKRTGEKVFLECVQDMDHENMFWYRQDPGLGLRLIYFSYDVKMKEKGDIPEGYSVSREKKERFSLILESASTNQTSMYLCATAGNMNTEAFFGQGTRLTVV.

This clonotype came up a few times. The rearrangement links TRBV6-2 or TRBV6-3 to TRBJ2-7; D possibly uses TRBD1 or TRBD2 (6 bases each). The germline V and J ends were trimmed by 1 base and 5 bases, with 15 bases remaining between them. This CDR3 has 15 residues. The V gene's germline CDR1 is MNHEY and CDR2 SVGEGT. The CDR3 here is CASSYLGGSENEQYF. In nucleotides, the CDR3 is TGTGCCAGCAGTTACTTGGGGGGCTCGGAAAACGAGCAGTACTTC.

By share of the sample, this clonotype is medium-sized. The V gene is TRBV12-3 or TRBV12-4, the J gene TRBJ1-1; D gene uncertain. This CDR3 spans 13 amino acids. Trimming left V 4 bases short and J 0 bases short, with 6 bases between. CDR3 sequence: CASSYRLNTEAFF. CDR3 DNA: TGTGCCAGCAGTTACCGCCTGAACACTGAAGCTTTCTTT.